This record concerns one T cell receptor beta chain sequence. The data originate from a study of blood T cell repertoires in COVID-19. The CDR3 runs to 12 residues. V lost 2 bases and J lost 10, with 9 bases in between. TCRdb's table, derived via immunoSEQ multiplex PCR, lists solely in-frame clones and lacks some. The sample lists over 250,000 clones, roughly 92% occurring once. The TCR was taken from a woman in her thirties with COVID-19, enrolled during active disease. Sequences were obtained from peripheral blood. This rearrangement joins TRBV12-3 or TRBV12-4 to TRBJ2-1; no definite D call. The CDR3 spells CASSLRIREQFF. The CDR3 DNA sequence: TGTGCCAGCAGTTTAAGGATCAGGGAGCAGTTCTTC.